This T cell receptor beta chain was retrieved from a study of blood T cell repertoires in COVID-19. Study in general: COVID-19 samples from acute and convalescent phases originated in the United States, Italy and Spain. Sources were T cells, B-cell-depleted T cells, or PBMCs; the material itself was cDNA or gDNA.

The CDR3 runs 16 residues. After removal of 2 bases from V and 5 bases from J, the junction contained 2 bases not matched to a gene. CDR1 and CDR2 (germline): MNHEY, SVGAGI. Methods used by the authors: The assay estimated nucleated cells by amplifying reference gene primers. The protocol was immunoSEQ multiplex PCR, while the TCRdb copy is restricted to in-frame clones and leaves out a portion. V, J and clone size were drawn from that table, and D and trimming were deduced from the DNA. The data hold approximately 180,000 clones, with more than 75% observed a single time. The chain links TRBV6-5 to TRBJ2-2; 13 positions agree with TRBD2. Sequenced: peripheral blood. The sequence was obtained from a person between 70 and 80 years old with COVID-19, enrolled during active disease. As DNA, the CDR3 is TGTGCCAGCAGTTACCTGGGACTAGCGGGAACCGGGGAGCTGTTTTTT. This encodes CASSYLGLAGTGELFF.